A selection of T cell receptor beta chains follows, all from one sample in a study of T cell changes during pregnancy in multiple sclerosis. Profiling relied on immunoSEQ multiplex PCR, and the TCRdb table lists in-frame clones only, not all of them. This table holds approximately 60,000 clones, around 94% found once. The sequencing here drew on CD8+ T cells from peripheral blood mononuclear cells, taken in the third trimester of pregnancy. The receptor source for this set is a female donor with multiple sclerosis, enrolled in a pregnancy study. Both conserved end residues are part of each CDR3. The order of the fields is J gene, D gene, V gene, clone size, CDR3 length, CDR3 DNA, CDR3 protein. A D gene is named only where the DNA matches it firmly. The listing skips clone size in some rows; elsewhere it reads once, few, many or a size class.

TRBJ1-5,NA,TRBV4-3,NA,15,TGCGCCAGCAGCCAAGATCCAGGGAACAATCAGCCCCAGCATTTT,CASSQDPGNNQPQHF
TRBJ1-1,NA,TRBV2,NA,15,TGTGCCAGCAGGCCCATACAGGGTATTAGGACTGAAGCTTTCTTT,CASRPIQGIRTEAFF
TRBJ2-1,NA,TRBV6-5,NA,14,TGTGCCAGCAGTTACCACGGGGATTACAATGAGCAGTTCTTC,CASSYHGDYNEQFF
TRBJ1-4,TRBD1,TRBV6-5,NA,14,TGTGCCAGCAGTTACCAACAGGGGGCTGAAAAACTGTTTTTT,CASSYQQGAEKLFF
TRBJ1-2,TRBD1,TRBV6-5,NA,15,TGTGCCAGCAGTTATACCGGGACAGAAAGCTATGGCTACACCTTC,CASSYTGTESYGYTF
TRBJ2-7,NA,TRBV30,NA,15,TGTGCCTGGAGCAAACGGTGGGAGACACCCTACGAGCAGTACTTC,CAWSKRWETPYEQYF
TRBJ1-2,NA,TRBV4-1,NA,12,TGCGCCAGCAGCCACATCGGTTATGGCTACACCTTC,CASSHIGYGYTF
TRBJ1-1,NA,TRBV28,once,15,TGTGCCAGCAGCTATTGGACAGAATTGAACACTGAAGCTTTCTTT,CASSYWTELNTEAFF
TRBJ2-3,TRBD2,TRBV5-1,once,17,TGCGCCAGCAGCCCCCGAGGAGCGGGAGGTTCCACAGATACGCAGTATTTT,CASSPRGAGGSTDTQYF
TRBJ1-3,NA,TRBV30,NA,15,TGTGCCTGGAGTGTAAGCCGCTATCCAGGAAACACCATATATTTT,CAWSVSRYPGNTIYF
TRBJ2-7,TRBD2,TRBV15,NA,12,TGTGCCGCCGGGAGGATCTCCTACGAGCAGTACTTC,CAAGRISYEQYF
TRBJ1-1,NA,TRBV14,NA,15,TGTGCCAGCAGCCAACCTCTTGGGGGGTACGCTGAAGCTTTCTTT,CASSQPLGGYAEAFF
TRBJ2-5,TRBD2,TRBV19,NA,14,TGTGCCAGTAGTCCTTCCGGGAGGGTGGAGACCCAGTACTTC,CASSPSGRVETQYF
TRBJ1-1,NA,TRBV30,once,12,TGTGCCTGGAGTACGAACAGTTATGAAGCTTTCTTT,CAWSTNSYEAFF
TRBJ2-7,TRBD1,TRBV5-6,once,15,TGTGCCAGCACCTCGGACAGGGAAGAATCCTACGAGCAGTACTTC,CASTSDREESYEQYF
TRBJ2-5,NA,TRBV7-6,NA,12,TGTGCCAGCAGCTTTATTTCGGAGACCCAGTACTTC,CASSFISETQYF
TRBJ2-5,TRBD2,TRBV2,NA,15,TGTGCCAGCCCCGGGACTAGCGAATTACAAGAGACCCAGTACTTC,CASPGTSELQETQYF
TRBJ1-2,NA,TRBV5-1,NA,18,TGCGCCAGCAGCTTGTGGCCGCCGTATTCCCTTCTTATCTATGGCTACACCTTC,CASSLWPPYSLLIYGYTF
TRBJ1-2,NA,TRBV5-6,once,14,TGTGCCAGCAGCCCAGGATATTCAGCTCGTGGCTACACCTTC,CASSPGYSARGYTF
TRBJ2-3,TRBD2,TRBV4-1,once,15,TGCGCCACCAAAGGGCTAGCGGCAGCCACAGATACGCAGTATTTT,CATKGLAAATDTQYF
TRBJ2-3,NA,TRBV2,NA,16,TGTGCCAGCATGAACCTTGAGGGCCTCCCCCCAGATACGCAGTATTTT,CASMNLEGLPPDTQYF
TRBJ1-2,NA,TRBV5-1,NA,15,TGCGCCAGCAGCTCTCTGACAGGAACTAACTATGGCTACACCTTC,CASSSLTGTNYGYTF
TRBJ2-2,NA,TRBV5-1,NA,16,TGCGCCAGCTTCCTCTCAACCAGGGATAACACCGGGGAGCTGTTTTTT,CASFLSTRDNTGELFF
TRBJ2-1,NA,TRBV13,NA,14,TGTGCCAGCAGTATCGAGTTCTCCTACAATGAGCAGTTCTTC,CASSIEFSYNEQFF
TRBJ2-2,NA,TRBV10-1,once,13,TGCGCCAGCAGTTTATTAGTTACCGGGGAGCTGTTTTTT,CASSLLVTGELFF
TRBJ2-7,NA,TRBV28,once,13,TGTGCCAGCAGCCAGGACAGCTACTACGAGCAGTACTTC,CASSQDSYYEQYF
TRBJ2-7,NA,TRBV12-1,NA,17,TGTGCCAGCAGCGCAAGACTAGCGGGAGGGTCCTCCTACGAGCAGTACTTC,CASSARLAGGSSYEQYF
TRBJ2-3,NA,TRBV27,NA,13,TGTGCCAGCAGTTATCTACGACAGTTTACGCAGTATTTT,CASSYLRQFTQYF
TRBJ2-1,TRBD2,TRBV11-2,NA,15,TGTGCCAGCAGCTTAGGGACTAGCTTTCGAGATGAGCAGTTCTTC,CASSLGTSFRDEQFF
TRBJ2-7,TRBD1,TRBV19,NA,15,TGTGCCAGTAGTATGGGACAGGGTATCTCCTACGAGCAGTACTTC,CASSMGQGISYEQYF
TRBJ2-2,NA,TRBV5-1,NA,15,TGCGCCAGCAGCTTGGCCGGAGAAGCGGTCGGGGAGCTGTTTTTT,CASSLAGEAVGELFF
TRBJ1-5,TRBD1,TRBV28,once,14,TGTGCCAGCAGCTTCCGACAGGGAAGTCAGCCCCAGCATTTT,CASSFRQGSQPQHF
TRBJ2-7,TRBD2,TRBV27,NA,14,TGTGCCAGCAGGGTAGCGGGGCTCTCCTACGAGCAGTACTTC,CASRVAGLSYEQYF
TRBJ1-1,NA,TRBV11-2,NA,13,TGTGCCAGCAGCTCCCTCTGGACAGCAGAAGCTTTCTTT,CASSSLWTAEAFF
TRBJ2-3,TRBD2,TRBV7-9,NA,14,TGTGCCAGAGCACTAGCGGGAGCGTCAGATACGCAGTATTTT,CARALAGASDTQYF
TRBJ1-1,NA,TRBV19,once,15,TGTGCCAGTAGACACCATTCTCGGGGTATCTCTGAAGCTTTCTTT,CASRHHSRGISEAFF
TRBJ1-6,TRBD1,TRBV27,few,14,TGTGCCAGCAGTCGACAGGGCCCAATTTCACCCCTCCACTTT,CASSRQGPISPLHF
TRBJ2-7,NA,TRBV4-1,NA,15,TGCGCCAGCAGCCAAGTGAGGGACAATTCCTACGAGCAGTACTTC,CASSQVRDNSYEQYF
TRBJ1-5,NA,TRBV4-1,NA,15,TGCGCCAGCAGCCAAGACCTGGGCGGCAATCAGCCCCAGCATTTT,CASSQDLGGNQPQHF
TRBJ2-1,TRBD2,TRBV10-3,NA,18,TGTGCCATCAGTGAGTCGGTCCTAGCGGGACTCAGCTACAATGAGCAGTTCTTC,CAISESVLAGLSYNEQFF
TRBJ1-1,TRBD1,TRBV4-1,NA,15,TGCGCCAGCAGCCAAGTCGAGACAGGGGCAGGTGAAGCTTTCTTT,CASSQVETGAGEAFF
TRBJ2-5,NA,TRBV11-3,NA,15,TGTGCCAGCAGCTCCACGCAGATAGCGGAAGAGACCCAGTACTTC,CASSSTQIAEETQYF
TRBJ1-2,TRBD1,TRBV6-5,NA,15,TGTGCCAGCAGTTTGCGACAGGGGTACAACTATGGCTACACCTTC,CASSLRQGYNYGYTF
TRBJ1-4,TRBD1,TRBV27,NA,15,TGTGCCAGCAGTAAATACAGGGGATTGGATGAAAAACTGTTTTTT,CASSKYRGLDEKLFF
TRBJ1-4,NA,TRBV6-6,once,15,TGTGCCAGCAGTTACATGGGGGGACGTGATGAAAAACTGTTTTTT,CASSYMGGRDEKLFF
TRBJ2-5,TRBD1,TRBV27,NA,16,TGTGCCAGCAGTCCCCCGAGGACAGGGTATGGAGAGACCCAGTACTTC,CASSPPRTGYGETQYF
TRBJ2-7,NA,TRBV5-1,NA,16,TGCGCCAGCAGCTTGGCTGCAGGGTCGAGCCCCTACGAGCAGTACTTC,CASSLAAGSSPYEQYF
TRBJ1-3,NA,TRBV28,NA,15,TGTGCCAGCACCTATAGCCCGAGCTCTGGAAACACCATATATTTT,CASTYSPSSGNTIYF
TRBJ2-3,NA,TRBV10-2,NA,13,TGCGCCACGGAGTGGGGCTTGACAGATACGCAGTATTTT,CATEWGLTDTQYF
TRBJ1-5,NA,TRBV7-9,NA,15,TGTGCCAGCAGCTTAAGGGGCACGAGCAATCAGCCCCAGCATTTT,CASSLRGTSNQPQHF
TRBJ1-3,NA,TRBV13,NA,15,TGTGCCAGCAGCTTAGGTGCGGGCCTTGGAAACACCATATATTTT,CASSLGAGLGNTIYF